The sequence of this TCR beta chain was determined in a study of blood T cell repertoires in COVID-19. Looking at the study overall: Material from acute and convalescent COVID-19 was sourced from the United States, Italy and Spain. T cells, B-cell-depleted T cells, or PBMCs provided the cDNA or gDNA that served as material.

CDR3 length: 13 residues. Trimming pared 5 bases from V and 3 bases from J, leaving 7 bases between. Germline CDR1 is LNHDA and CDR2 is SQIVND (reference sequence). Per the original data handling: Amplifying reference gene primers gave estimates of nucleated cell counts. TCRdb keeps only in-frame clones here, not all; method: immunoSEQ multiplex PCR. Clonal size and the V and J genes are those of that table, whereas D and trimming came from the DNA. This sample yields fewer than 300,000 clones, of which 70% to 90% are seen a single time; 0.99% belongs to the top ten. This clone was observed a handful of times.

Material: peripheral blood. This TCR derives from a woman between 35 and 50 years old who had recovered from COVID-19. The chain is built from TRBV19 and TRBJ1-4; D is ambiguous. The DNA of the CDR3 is TGTGCCAGTAGTCGCGCCCCTAATGAAAAACTGTTTTTT. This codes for CASSRAPNEKLFF.